This passage covers 14 T cell receptor beta chains from one sample sequenced in a study of regulatory T cells in long-lasting Graves disease listed by TCRdb under 2021. Preparation of the library involved multiplex PCR. The data were produced on an Illumina HiSeq 4000. TCR beta libraries were built with iRepertoire HTBI primers and Arm-PCR amplification of CDR3 regions. The raw public data were reprocessed by TCRdb itself: fastp quality trimming at Q25, MiXCR clonotype calling, in-frame beta chains only. All rows with the same CDR3 protein become a single entry with the most common DNA and genes. Present in this sample are around 460,000 distinct CDR3 sequences, approximately 15% of which were seen just once. Approximately 15% of the sample belongs to the ten largest clones. The sample's time point label is to be understood as: newly diagnosed GD, antithyroid drugs for less than 3 months. For both TCR sequencing and RNA sequencing, RNA was extracted from PBMCs in TRIzol.

These records were also assigned to another study, of T cells in Graves' hyperthyroidism and ophthalmopathy.

Sequencing was performed on peripheral blood mononuclear cells (PBMCs), taken at new diagnosis, from a patient treated with antithyroid drugs. The origin of the receptors is a woman aged 45-65 years with Graves disease. Donor details come from another sample of the same person, matched by shared clones.

On this clonotype itself: The final CDR3 position lacks the conserved phenylalanine or tryptophan, pointing to a likely read error. The chain has TRBV19 and TRBJ1-2; 12 positions match TRBD1. The CDR3 totals 15 residues. V shed 4 bases and J 7 bases; nucleotides not matched to a gene: 7. The V gene's germline CDR1 is LNHDA and CDR2 SQIVND (reference sequence). CDR3 protein: CASSTTGTGGSGYTV. As DNA, the CDR3 is TGTGCCAGTAGTACCACCGGGACAGGGGGCTCTGGCTACACCGTC.

Ten or more counts support this clonotype. This sequence joins TRBV7-3 and TRBJ2-1; 9 bases match TRBD2. This CDR3 has 14 amino acids. Trimming took 1 base from V and 7 from J; bases not matched to a gene: 2. Germline V gives CDR1 SGHTA, CDR2 FQGTGA. The CDR3 spells CASSLNSGGNEQFF. The CDR3 DNA reads as TGTGCCAGCAGCTTAAATAGCGGGGGAAATGAGCAGTTCTTC.

In this sample, this clonotype turned up many times. The rearrangement uses TRBV28 and TRBJ2-2; D is possibly TRBD2 (6 bases). V dropped 6 bases and J dropped 0 bases, with 20 bases sitting between them. The germline V gene has CDR1 MDHEN and CDR2 SYDVKM. CDR3 size: 18 residues. The CDR3 coding sequence is TGTGCCAGCAGCAACCCCTCCGAAGGGAGGCCGAACACCGGGGAGCTGTTTTTT. It encodes CASSNPSEGRPNTGELFF. Together with reference TRBV28 and TRBJ2-2, the CDR3 gives the full variable domain: DVKVTQSSRYLVKRTGEKVFLECVQDMDHENMFWYRQDPGLGLRLIYFSYDVKMKEKGDIPEGYSVSREKKERFSLILESASTNQTSMYLCASSNPSEGRPNTGELFFGEGSRLTVL.

This clonotype was counted at least ten times. V gene TRBV3-1 combines with J gene TRBJ2-4; D is ambiguous. Trimming left V 0 bases short and J 9 bases short, with 18 bases between. The germline gives CDR1 LGHDT, CDR2 YNNKEL (reference sequence). The CDR3 length is 16 residues. CDR3 sequence (DNA): TGTGCCAGCAGCCAAGATCGGGTGGGTCATACATTCATTCAGTACTTC. Translation gives CASSQDRVGHTFIQYF.

There are many counts of this clonotype. The chain has TRBV18 and TRBJ2-1; the D gene could be TRBD1 or TRBD2 (5 bases each). With 3 bases removed from V and 9 bases from J, the gap between germline ends came to 9 bases. Looked up from germline, CDR1 is KGHSH and CDR2 is LQKENI. This CDR3 contains 12 residues. CDR3: CASSPTGGEQFF. The CDR3 nucleotides read TGTGCCAGCTCACCCACTGGGGGTGAGCAGTTCTTC.

In regard to this clonotype: Given a much more abundant clone one base away, this may be a read error. The conserved phenylalanine or tryptophan normally closing the CDR3 is absent here, so this likely arose from a read error. V usage is TRBV28 and J usage is TRBJ2-7, with TRBD2 matching 9 bases. V lost 1 base, J lost 8 bases, and 6 bases stayed unmatched. Per germline, CDR1 MDHEN and CDR2 SYDVKM. The CDR3 is 14 amino acids. CDR3 protein: CASSLYSGSFQQYI. DNA of the CDR3: TGTGCCAGCAGTTTATATAGCGGGAGTTTCCAGCAGTACATC.

This clonotype was counted many times. CDR3 bases: TGTGCCTGGAGTGTAGGCTCTAACACTGAAGCTTTCTTT. Its translation is CAWSVGSNTEAFF. This chain links TRBV30 with TRBJ1-1; D call uncertain. The CDR3 is made up of 13 amino acids. Trimming removed 0 bases from V and 2 bases from J, with 7 bases in between. CDR1 GTSNPN and CDR2 SVGIG come from the germline V gene (reference sequence).

This clonotype was seen ten or more times. The V and J genes are TRBV12-3 or TRBV12-4 and TRBJ1-2; D uncertain. This CDR3 contains 11 residues. V was trimmed by 5 bases and J by 8 bases, leaving 9 bases between them. CDR3 nucleotides: TGTGCCAGCAGTGAACATGGGGGCTACACCTTC. Translation: CASSEHGGYTF.

This chain connects TRBV20-1 to TRBJ2-7; D gene uncertain. Germline V lookup: CDR1 DFQATT, CDR2 SNEGSKA (reference sequence). The germline V and J ends were trimmed by 6 bases and 0 bases, with 15 bases remaining between them. This CDR3 is built from 14 residues. The CDR3 sequence: CSAPTPRRSYEQYF. DNA for the CDR3: TGCAGTGCACCCACGCCTAGGCGCTCCTACGAGCAGTACTTC.

The chain links TRBV4-1 to TRBJ2-7; D remains ambiguous. In germline, CDR1 is MGHRA, CDR2 YSYEKL. V was cut by 2 bases and J by 5 bases, with 13 bases left in between. CDR3 length: 14 amino acids. As DNA, the CDR3 is TGCGCCAGCAGCCAAAGGCATTCCAAGAACGAGCAGTACTTC. Translation: CASSQRHSKNEQYF.

Ten or more counts support this clonotype. The V gene is TRBV7-8, the J gene TRBJ2-7; D not certain. The V gene lost 5 bases and the J gene lost 7 bases, with 9 bases spanning the gap. The CDR3 is 11 amino acids. Germline CDR1 and CDR2: SGHVS and FQNEAQ. CDR3 sequence (DNA): TGTGCCAGCAGCCATGGGCCGGAGCAGTACTTC. Translated, it gives CASSHGPEQYF.

In its sample, this clonotype was seen many times. V and J are TRBV7-3 and TRBJ1-1; no reliable D call. In germline, CDR1 is SGHTA, CDR2 FQGTGA. The CDR3 contains 14 residues. V shed 8 bases and J shed 4 bases, with 17 bases lying between them. The CDR3 DNA is TGTGCCAGCGCCCTAAGGGATTTAGGCACTGAAGCTTTCTTT. This encodes CASALRDLGTEAFF.

J is TRBJ1-6 and V is TRBV2; D ambiguous. Between the trimmed V and J ends, which lost 2 bases and 11 bases, there was a span of 10 bases. The V gene's germline CDR1 is SNHLY and CDR2 FYNNEI. The CDR3 is 13 residues long. The CDR3 coding sequence is TGTGCCAGCAGTGAATTGAGCAGTGCACCCCTCCACTTT. Translation: CASSELSSAPLHF.

This clonotype was counted a few times. J is TRBJ2-1 and V is TRBV7-9; no definite D call. Germline CDR1 is SEHNR and CDR2 is FQNEAQ (reference sequence). The CDR3 has 12 residues. V shed 8 bases and J shed 3 bases, with 8 bases lying between them. CDR3 sequence: CASAGLYNEQFF. CDR3 sequence (DNA): TGTGCCAGCGCAGGTCTCTACAATGAGCAGTTCTTC. The full variable domain, its missing parts supplied by reference TRBV7-9 and TRBJ2-1, is DTGVSQNPRHKITKRGQNVTFRCDPISEHNRLYWYRQTLGQGPEFLTYFQNEAQLEKSRLLSDRFSAERPKGSFSTLEIQRTEQGDSAMYLCASAGLYNEQFFGPGTRLTVL.